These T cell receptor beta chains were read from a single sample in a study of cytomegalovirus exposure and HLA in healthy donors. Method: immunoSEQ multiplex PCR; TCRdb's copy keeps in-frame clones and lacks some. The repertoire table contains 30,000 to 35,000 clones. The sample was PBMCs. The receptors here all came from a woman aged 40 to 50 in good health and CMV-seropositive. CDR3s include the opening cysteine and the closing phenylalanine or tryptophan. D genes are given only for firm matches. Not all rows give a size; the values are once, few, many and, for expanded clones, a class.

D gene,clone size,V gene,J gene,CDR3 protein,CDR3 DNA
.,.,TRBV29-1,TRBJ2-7,CSVVSGEDYEQYF,TGCAGCGTTGTTTCAGGGGAAGACTACGAGCAGTACTTC
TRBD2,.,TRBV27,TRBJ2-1,CASRTSPGSDNEQFF,TGTGCCAGCAGGACTAGCCCGGGGTCCGACAATGAGCAGTTCTTC
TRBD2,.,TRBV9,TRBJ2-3,CARARTRGPDF,TGTGCCAGAGCAAGGACTAGAGGTCCCGATTTT
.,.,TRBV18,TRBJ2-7,CASSPTGLSGEQYF,TGTGCCAGCTCACCAACCGGTCTCAGCGGCGAGCAGTACTTC
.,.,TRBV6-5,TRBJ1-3,CASSRFPRSGNTIYF,TGTGCCAGCAGTAGATTCCCGCGCTCTGGAAACACCATATATTTT
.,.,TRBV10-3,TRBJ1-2,CAISLGAQDGYTF,TGTGCCATCAGTCTTGGGGCCCAGGATGGCTACACCTTC
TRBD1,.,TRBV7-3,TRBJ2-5,CASSPGTEETQYF,TGTGCCAGCAGCCCGGGGACAGAAGAGACCCAGTACTTC
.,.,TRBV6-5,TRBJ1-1,CASSYLLNTEAFF,TGTGCCAGCAGTTACCTGTTGAACACTGAAGCTTTCTTT
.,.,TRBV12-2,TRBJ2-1,CASRPRTPPLYNEQFF,TGTGCAAGTCGCCCCCGGACTCCGCCGCTCTACAATGAGCAGTTCTTC
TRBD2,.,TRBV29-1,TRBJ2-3,CSVRATSARSTDTQYF,TGCAGCGTTCGGGCCACTAGCGCTCGCAGCACAGATACGCAGTATTTT
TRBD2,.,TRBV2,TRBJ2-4,CASRPAGGAKNIQYF,TGTGCCAGCAGGCCAGCGGGGGGAGCCAAAAACATTCAGTACTTC
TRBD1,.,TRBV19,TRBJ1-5,CASSAGQGALPQHF,TGTGCCAGTAGTGCGGGACAGGGGGCGCTTCCCCAGCATTTT
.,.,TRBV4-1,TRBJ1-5,CASSPWKGDQPQHF,TGCGCCAGCAGCCCCTGGAAAGGAGATCAGCCCCAGCATTTT
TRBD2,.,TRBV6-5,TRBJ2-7,CASRTSGIHEQYF,TGTGCCAGCAGGACTAGCGGGATCCACGAGCAGTACTTC
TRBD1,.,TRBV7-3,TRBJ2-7,CASSYGTGSYEQYF,TGTGCCAGCAGCTACGGGACAGGGTCCTACGAGCAGTACTTC
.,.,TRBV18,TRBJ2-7,CASSPGAGPVEQYF,TGTGCCAGCTCACCGGGCGCCGGTCCTGTCGAGCAGTACTTC
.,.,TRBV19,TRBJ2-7,CASSIYRDYEQYF,TGTGCCAGTAGTATTTACAGGGACTACGAGCAGTACTTC
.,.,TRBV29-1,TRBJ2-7,CSVTEQTLYEQYF,TGCAGCGTGACAGAGCAGACGCTCTACGAGCAGTACTTC
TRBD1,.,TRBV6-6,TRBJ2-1,CASSGSGTADNEQFF,TGTGCCAGCAGCGGCTCCGGGACAGCCGACAATGAGCAGTTCTTC
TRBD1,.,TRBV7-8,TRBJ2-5,CASSSAGGTETQYF,TGTGCCAGCAGCTCGGCAGGGGGCACGGAGACCCAGTACTTC
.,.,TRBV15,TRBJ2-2,CATSRDSSRRTGELFF,TGTGCCACCAGCAGGGACAGCTCTCGACGCACCGGGGAGCTGTTTTTT
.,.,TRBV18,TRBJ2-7,CASSPAITGGADEQYF,TGTGCCAGCTCACCCGCTATAACAGGCGGAGCCGACGAGCAGTACTTC
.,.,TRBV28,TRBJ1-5,CASSWEAGQHF,TGTGCCAGCAGTTGGGAAGCGGGCCAGCATTTT
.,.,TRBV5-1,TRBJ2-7,CASSLGSSSYEQYF,TGCGCCAGCAGCTTGGGGAGTAGCTCCTACGAGCAGTACTTC
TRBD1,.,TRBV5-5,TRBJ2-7,CASSSGQGHYEQYF,TGTGCCAGCAGCTCAGGACAGGGCCACTACGAGCAGTACTTC
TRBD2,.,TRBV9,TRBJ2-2,CASSGSSGRPVITGELFF,TGTGCCAGCAGCGGGTCTAGCGGGAGGCCAGTCATCACCGGGGAGCTGTTTTTT
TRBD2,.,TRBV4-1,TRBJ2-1,CASSQNPGLARRSSYNEQFF,TGCGCCAGCAGCCAAAATCCGGGACTAGCGAGACGATCCTCCTACAATGAGCAGTTCTTC
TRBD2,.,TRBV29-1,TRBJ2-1,CSLLTSLAGGNYNEQFF,TGCAGCCTCTTGACGAGTCTAGCGGGAGGAAATTACAATGAGCAGTTCTTC
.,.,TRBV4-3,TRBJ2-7,CASSQQGGVVYEQYF,TGCGCCAGCAGCCAACAGGGGGGAGTGGTCTACGAGCAGTACTTC
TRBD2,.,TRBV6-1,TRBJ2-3,CASSDASSGREYF,TGTGCCAGCAGTGATGCCTCTAGCGGGAGGGAGTATTTT
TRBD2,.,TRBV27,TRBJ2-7,CASSLLAGNNYEQYF,TGTGCCAGCAGTTTACTAGCGGGCAACAACTACGAGCAGTACTTC
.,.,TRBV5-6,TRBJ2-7,CASISLRGAGEQYF,TGTGCCAGCATTTCCTTACGGGGGGCGGGTGAGCAGTACTTC
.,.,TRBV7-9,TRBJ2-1,CASSLIAVEQFF,TGTGCCAGCAGCCTAATAGCGGTTGAGCAGTTCTTC
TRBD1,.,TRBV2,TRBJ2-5,CASSGTGRGETQYF,TGTGCCAGCAGTGGGACAGGCCGCGGGGAGACCCAGTACTTC
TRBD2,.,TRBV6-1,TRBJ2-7,CASSEPGLAPYEQYF,TGTGCCAGCAGTGAACCGGGACTAGCACCCTACGAGCAGTACTTC
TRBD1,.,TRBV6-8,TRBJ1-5,CASSLGQGWGNQPQHF,TGTGCCAGCAGTCTGGGACAGGGCTGGGGCAATCAGCCCCAGCATTTT
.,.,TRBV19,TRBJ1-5,CASSRTENQPQHF,TGTGCCAGTAGTAGGACAGAAAATCAGCCCCAGCATTTT
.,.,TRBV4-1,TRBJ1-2,CASSQERGAANYGYTF,TGCGCCAGCAGCCAAGAGCGGGGGGCGGCTAACTATGGCTACACCTTC
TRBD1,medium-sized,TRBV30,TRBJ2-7,CAWSVGTGPYEQYF,TGTGCCTGGAGTGTTGGGACAGGGCCCTACGAGCAGTACTTC
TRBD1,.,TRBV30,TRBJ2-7,CAWDRDRGHYEQYF,TGTGCCTGGGACCGGGACAGGGGCCATTACGAGCAGTACTTC
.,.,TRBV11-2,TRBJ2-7,CASSSRPYEQYF,TGTGCCAGCAGCTCGCGTCCCTACGAGCAGTACTTC
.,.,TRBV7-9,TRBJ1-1,CASSAWTGAEAFF,TGTGCCAGCAGCGCCTGGACGGGGGCTGAAGCTTTCTTT
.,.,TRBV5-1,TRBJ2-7,CASSPLGGQGSYEQYF,TGCGCCAGCAGCCCCCTCGGCGGTCAGGGCTCCTACGAGCAGTACTTC
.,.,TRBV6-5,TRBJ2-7,CASSYGPAYEQYF,TGTGCCAGCAGTTACGGGCCCGCCTACGAGCAGTACTTC
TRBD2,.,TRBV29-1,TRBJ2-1,CSVVGREGQNEQFF,TGCAGCGTTGTAGGGCGGGAGGGCCAGAATGAGCAGTTCTTC
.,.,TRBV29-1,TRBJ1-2,CSVERGYLGGYTF,TGCAGCGTTGAAAGGGGGTACCTCGGGGGCTACACCTTC
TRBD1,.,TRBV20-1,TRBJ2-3,CVGQGVDTQYF,TGCGTTGGACAGGGGGTTGATACGCAGTATTTT
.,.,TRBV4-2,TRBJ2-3,CASSQLASTDTQYF,TGTGCCAGCAGCCAGCTGGCTAGCACAGATACGCAGTATTTT
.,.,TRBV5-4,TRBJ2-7,CASSSGPYEQYF,TGTGCCAGCAGCTCAGGCCCATACGAGCAGTACTTC
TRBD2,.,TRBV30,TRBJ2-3,CAWSLAGGYTQYF,TGTGCCTGGAGTCTAGCGGGAGGATACACGCAGTATTTT